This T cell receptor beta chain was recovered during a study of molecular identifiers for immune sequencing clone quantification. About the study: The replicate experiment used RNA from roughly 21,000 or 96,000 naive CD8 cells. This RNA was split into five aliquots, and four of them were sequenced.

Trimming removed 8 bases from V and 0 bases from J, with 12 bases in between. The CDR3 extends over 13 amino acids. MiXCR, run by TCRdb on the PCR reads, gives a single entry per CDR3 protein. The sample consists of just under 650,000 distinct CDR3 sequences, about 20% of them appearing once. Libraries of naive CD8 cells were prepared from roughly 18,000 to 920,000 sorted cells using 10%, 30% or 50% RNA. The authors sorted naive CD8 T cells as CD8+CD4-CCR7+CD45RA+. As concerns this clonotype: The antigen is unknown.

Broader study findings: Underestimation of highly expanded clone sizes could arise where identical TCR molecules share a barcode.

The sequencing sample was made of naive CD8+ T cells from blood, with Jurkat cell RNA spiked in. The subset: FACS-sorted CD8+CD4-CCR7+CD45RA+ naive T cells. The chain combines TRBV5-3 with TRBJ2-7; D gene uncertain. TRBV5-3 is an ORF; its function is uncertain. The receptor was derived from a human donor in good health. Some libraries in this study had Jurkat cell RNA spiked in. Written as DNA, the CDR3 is TGTGCCAGCGGCTCCGTAGGCTCCTACGAGCAGTACTTC. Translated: CASGSVGSYEQYF.